One sample yielded the 27 T cell receptor beta chains listed below, sequenced in a study of cytomegalovirus exposure and HLA in healthy donors. Amplification used 60 Vbeta primers and 13 Jbeta primers. This table comes from immunoSEQ multiplex PCR, and its TCRdb copy is limited to in-frame clones, with some not included. The sample lists 150,000 to 200,000 clones, roughly four fifths seen once, with around 8% in the top ten. The sample comprised PBMCs. These receptors all come from a male donor in good health and CMV-seropositive.

This clone was seen at least ten times. The CDR3 nucleotides are TGTGCCAGCAGTCCACTAGCGGGGGAAATCTATGAGCAGTTCTTC. This encodes CASSPLAGEIYEQFF. The chain has TRBV6-4 and TRBJ2-1, with TRBD2 matching over 11 bases. Trimming at V came to 5 bases and at J to 8 bases, leaving 8 bases not matched to a gene. Germline values: CDR1 MRHNA, CDR2 SNTAGT. This CDR3 region has 15 residues.

This chain joins TRBV28 and TRBJ1-5; no clear D. V was clipped by 4 bases and J by 4 bases, with 17 bases between them. Germline V gene sequence: CDR1 MDHEN, CDR2 SYDVKM. This CDR3 comprises 16 residues. CDR3 sequence: CASSSIQPLSNQPQHF. The CDR3 nucleotides are TGTGCCAGCAGTTCAATCCAACCCCTCAGTAATCAGCCCCAGCATTTT. Full variable domain (missing parts from reference TRBV28 and TRBJ1-5): DVKVTQSSRYLVKRTGEKVFLECVQDMDHENMFWYRQDPGLGLRLIYFSYDVKMKEKGDIPEGYSVSREKKERFSLILESASTNQTSMYLCASSSIQPLSNQPQHFGDGTRLSIL.

Only a few counts were recorded for this clone. The chain combines TRBV5-6 with TRBJ1-1; TRBD1 matches 7 bases. Germline-derived CDR1 and CDR2 are SGHDT and YYEEEE. Trimming at V came to 3 bases and at J to 4 bases, leaving 9 bases not matched to a gene. This CDR3 contains 15 residues. The CDR3 protein is CASSWSLNRGTEAFF. The CDR3 bases are TGTGCCAGCAGCTGGAGCCTGAACAGGGGCACTGAAGCTTTCTTT.

This chain connects TRBV5-1 to TRBJ2-2; D is ambiguous. The CDR3 sequence is 14 residues long. V was shortened by 0 bases and J by 6 bases, with 9 bases between the two germline ends. Per germline, CDR1 SGHRS and CDR2 YFSETQ. In DNA form, the CDR3 reads TGCGCCAGCAGCTTGGGAGATTCGGCCGGGGAGCTGTTTTTT. Its translation: CASSLGDSAGELFF.

This clone occurred a few times. V gene TRBV5-1 combines with J gene TRBJ1-5; 7 nucleotides line up with TRBD1. CDR3 length: 15 residues. Germline-derived CDR1 and CDR2 are SGHRS and YFSETQ. The V segment lost 4 bases and the J segment 7 bases; nucleotides outside the gene matches: 11. The CDR3 protein is CASSRQGAVDQPQHF. The CDR3 DNA reads TGCGCCAGCAGCCGACAGGGTGCGGTTGACCAGCCCCAGCATTTT.

V usage is TRBV28 and J usage is TRBJ1-2; weak D call: TRBD1 (6 bases). The CDR3 extends over 14 amino acids. CDR1 and CDR2 (germline): MDHEN, SYDVKM. V was pared by 6 bases and J by 1 base, with 12 bases between. Here the CDR3 DNA reads TGTGCCAGCAGCGGGGGGGGCGATAACTATGGCTACACCTTC. Translated: CASSGGGDNYGYTF.

V is TRBV7-9 and J is TRBJ1-1, with D unresolved. This CDR3 is 13 amino acids long. Trimming stripped 5 bases from V and 9 bases from J, with 16 bases between. CDR1 is SEHNR and CDR2 is FQNEAQ in the germline V gene (reference sequence). The DNA of the CDR3 is TGTGCCAGCAGCCAAGAGGGCCGAAGCCAAGCTTTCTTT. This translates into CASSQEGRSQAFF.

This sequence joins TRBV30 and TRBJ2-3; TRBD2 aligns across 8 bases. The CDR3 consists of 15 residues. Unmatched junction bases numbered 7, after V lost 3 bases and J lost 2 bases. CDR1 and CDR2 from the germline V gene are GTSNPN and SVGIG (reference sequence). The CDR3 reads CAWSALGGATDTQYF. CDR3 coding DNA: TGTGCCTGGAGCGCGCTCGGGGGGGCCACAGATACGCAGTATTTT.

CDR3: CAISDPTSLAPQYF. The CDR3 region has the DNA TGTGCCATCAGTGACCCGACTAGTTTAGCGCCCCAGTACTTC. This chain joins TRBV10-3 and TRBJ2-5, with D tentatively TRBD2 (6 bases). Trimming stripped 3 bases from V and 9 bases from J, with 17 bases between. CDR3 length equals 14 residues. Per the germline V gene, CDR1 is ENHRY and CDR2 is SYGVKD.

This sequence joins TRBV7-6 and TRBJ2-7; 14 nucleotides line up with TRBD2. There are 16 residues in the CDR3. Germline loops: CDR1 SGHVS, CDR2 FNYEAQ. The V and J ends lost 2 bases and 5 bases, in that order; junction bases with no gene match: 5. The CDR3 reads CASSLRLAGGPNEQYF. The CDR3 DNA reads TGTGCCAGCAGCTTAAGACTAGCGGGAGGGCCAAACGAGCAGTACTTC.

The rearrangement joins TRBV5-1 to TRBJ1-1; tentative D call: TRBD1 (5 bases). Germline V gene sequence: CDR1 SGHRS, CDR2 YFSETQ. The V end was cut by 5 bases, the J end by 6 bases, with 14 bases between. This CDR3 region has 13 residues. CDR3 loop: CASRRRRDSEAFF. CDR3 DNA: TGCGCCAGCAGACGGAGGAGGGACTCTGAAGCTTTCTTT.

The chain has TRBV29-1 and TRBJ1-1; a possible D gene is TRBD1 (5 bases). Germline V gene sequence: CDR1 SQVTM, CDR2 ANQGSEA. The germline V and J ends were trimmed by 6 bases and 0 bases, with 11 bases remaining between them. The CDR3 consists of 13 residues. In DNA form, the CDR3 reads TGCAGCGTACGTGACAGCGTGAACACTGAAGCTTTCTTT. It specifies CSVRDSVNTEAFF.

The CDR3 loop is CASVLSGGYYGYTF. The CDR3 DNA sequence: TGTGCCAGCGTGCTGTCAGGGGGCTACTATGGCTACACCTTC. The chain has TRBV2 and TRBJ1-2; 8 positions match TRBD1. The CDR3 spans 14 residues. CDR1 is SNHLY, CDR2 FYNNEI, per germline. The V gene end was trimmed by 8 bases and the J gene end by 3 bases; junction bases not matched to a gene: 8. Full variable domain (remainder filled in from reference TRBV2 and TRBJ1-2): EPEVTQTPSHQVTQMGQEVILRCVPISNHLYFYWYRQILGQKVEFLVSFYNNEISEKSEIFDDQFSVERPDGSNFTLKIRSTKLEDSAMYFCASVLSGGYYGYTFGSGTRLTVV.

The CDR3 reads CASSQVLWALNTGELFF. In DNA form, the CDR3 reads TGCGCCAGCAGCCAAGTCCTCTGGGCCCTGAACACCGGGGAGCTGTTTTTT. The chain links TRBV4-3 to TRBJ2-2; D not certain. This CDR3 spans 17 amino acids. The V end was cut by 1 base, the J end by 1 base, with 13 bases between. Germline assignment: CDR1 LGHNA and CDR2 YSLEER.

The chain carries TRBV6-5 and TRBJ2-3; 8 positions match TRBD1. V was pared by 6 bases and J by 3 bases, with 8 bases of the junction left unmatched. Germline V CDR1 and CDR2: MNHEY, SVGAGI. CDR3 length: 15 amino acids. For the CDR3, the DNA is TGTGCCAGCAGCAAAGGACAGGGATATACAGATACGCAGTATTTT. It specifies CASSKGQGYTDTQYF.

The rearrangement uses TRBV5-4 and TRBJ1-2; 8 bases fit TRBD1. Trimming at V came to 4 bases and at J to 10 bases, leaving 9 bases not matched to a gene. There are 13 residues in the CDR3. The germline CDR1 and CDR2 sequences are SGHNT and YYREEE (reference sequence). The CDR3 sequence: CASSSTGGVDYTF. For the CDR3, the DNA is TGTGCCAGCAGCAGTACAGGGGGGGTGGACTACACCTTC.

V is TRBV15 and J is TRBJ2-1, with 11 bases fitting TRBD2. After removal of 5 bases from V and 6 bases from J, the junction contained 6 bases not matched to a gene. The CDR3 runs to 15 residues. Germline V CDR1 and CDR2: LNHNV, YYDKDF (reference sequence). This CDR3 is CATSGPLAGANEQFF. The CDR3 nucleotides read TGTGCCACCAGCGGACCACTAGCGGGAGCCAATGAGCAGTTCTTC.

With respect to this clone: In the same sample, other DNA sequences code for this CDR3. This chain joins TRBV27 and TRBJ2-7; D call uncertain. Deletions cut 8 bases from V and 0 bases from J, with 11 bases between. CDR1 MNHEY and CDR2 SMNVEV come from the germline V gene (reference sequence). The length of the CDR3 is 13 residues. The CDR3 here is CASQDFNSYEQYF. CDR3 coding DNA: TGTGCCAGCCAGGATTTTAACTCCTACGAGCAGTACTTC.

V usage is TRBV10-3 and J usage is TRBJ1-1; D perhaps matches TRBD1 (5 bases). Trimming cost V 4 bases and J 1 base, with 16 bases left between them. This CDR3 is built from 16 residues. CDR1 and CDR2 from the germline V gene are ENHRY and SYGVKD. The CDR3 loop reads CAISGGMGRGNTEAFF. CDR3 nucleotide sequence: TGTGCCATCAGTGGGGGAATGGGGCGCGGGAACACTGAAGCTTTCTTT.

Only one count was recorded for this clone. This chain connects TRBV5-6 to TRBJ1-2; 10 positions match TRBD1. This CDR3 is built from 16 residues. Trimming removed 2 bases from V and 6 bases from J; junction bases left unmatched: 10. The germline V gene encodes CDR1 SGHDT and CDR2 YYEEEE. CDR3 in DNA: TGTGCCAGCAGCTTCCCACCCGGGACAGGGGCACATGGCTACACCTTC. Its translation is CASSFPPGTGAHGYTF.

This sequence joins TRBV6-6 and TRBJ1-2; the match to TRBD1 covers 9 bases. The length of the CDR3 is 12 residues. Trimming cost V 6 bases and J 5 bases; bases outside gene matches: 1. Germline V gene lookup returns CDR1 MNHNY and CDR2 SVGAGI (reference sequence). CDR3 nucleotides: TGTGCCAGCAGGGGGACAGGGTATGGCTACACCTTC. Residues: CASRGTGYGYTF.

The V call is TRBV5-1, the J call TRBJ2-7, with a possible D match to TRBD1 (6 bases). Germline V gene lookup returns CDR1 SGHRS and CDR2 YFSETQ. V lost 4 bases to trimming and J lost 0 bases, with 8 bases between them. CDR3 length: 13 residues. In nucleotides, the CDR3 is TGCGCCAGCAGCAGGGACATCTCCTACGAGCAGTACTTC. Amino acids: CASSRDISYEQYF.

This rearrangement joins TRBV7-9 to TRBJ2-7; 8 nucleotides align to TRBD2. This CDR3 comprises 15 residues. Germline lookup yields CDR1 SEHNR and CDR2 FQNEAQ (reference sequence). J lost 6 bases, V lost 3 bases, and 10 bases had no gene match. The CDR3 region is CASSFYGRAGVEQYF. The CDR3 nucleotides read TGTGCCAGCAGCTTTTACGGGAGGGCCGGGGTCGAGCAGTACTTC.

J is TRBJ1-3 and V is TRBV7-2; tentative D call: TRBD1 (6 bases). V lost 5 bases, J lost 7 bases, and 21 bases lay in between. The CDR3 contains 16 residues. The germline gives CDR1 SGHTA, CDR2 FQGNSA. The CDR3 spells CASSPALGGAGNTIYF. The CDR3 nucleotides are TGTGCCAGCAGCCCCGCACTGGGGGGGGCCGGGAACACCATATATTTT.

The gene calls are TRBV2 and TRBJ2-1; 10 positions match TRBD2. The CDR3 is made up of 18 amino acids. In germline, CDR1 is SNHLY, CDR2 FYNNEI. With 6 bases clipped from V and 4 bases from J, the junction kept 15 bases outside the gene matches. CDR3 bases: TGTGCCAGCAGCGCCATTTCGACCGGGACTAGCGCTTACAATGAGCAGTTCTTC. Translation gives CASSAISTGTSAYNEQFF.

V and J are TRBV2 and TRBJ2-3; 13 bases are shared with TRBD2. Germline CDR1 is SNHLY and CDR2 is FYNNEI. The CDR3 consists of 17 residues. The junction had 4 bases not matched to a gene; V was cut back by 2 bases and J by 2 bases. CDR3: CASSERLAGGLTDTQYF. Here the CDR3 DNA reads TGTGCCAGCAGTGAAAGACTAGCGGGAGGACTCACAGATACGCAGTATTTT.

The chain has TRBV29-1 and TRBJ2-2, with 10 bases identical to TRBD1. Germline V gives CDR1 SQVTM, CDR2 ANQGSEA. Losses at the gene ends were 4 bases for V and 5 bases for J; bases not matched to a gene: 13. The CDR3 covers 17 residues. DNA of the CDR3: TGCAGCGTTGGAGGACAGGGGGTCGGCATGCGGACCGGGGAGCTGTTTTTT. It codes for CSVGGQGVGMRTGELFF.